Following are 11 T cell receptor beta chains from one sample sequenced in a study of T-cell reconstitution after alpha-beta-depleted transplantation in children. Unique molecular identifiers featured in how the TCRbeta library was prepared. TCRdb processed the PCR reads anew with MiXCR; each CDR3 protein has one entry. The table shows 580,000 or so distinct CDR3 sequences, with more than 20% occurring only once. The sequencing used PBMCs, mostly from graft donor cells, collected 360 days after TCRalphabeta/CD19-depleted stem cell transplant. The source of these receptors is a boy under three years old who had a stem cell transplant for acute myeloid leukemia, so the T cells may come from the graft donor.

This clonotype was counted between two and nine times. The V and J genes are TRBV20-1 and TRBJ1-1, with no clear D. V dropped 1 base and J dropped 1 base, with 4 bases sitting between them. CDR3 size: 12 residues. The germline gives CDR1 DFQATT, CDR2 SNEGSKA (reference sequence). The DNA for the CDR3 is TGCAGTGCTAGAGGTGAGAACACTGAAGCTTTCTTT. Its protein product is CSARGENTEAFF.

This clonotype has only a few counts. The rearrangement links TRBV12-3 or TRBV12-4 to TRBJ1-5; D is perhaps TRBD1 (5 bases). The CDR3 sequence is 15 residues long. The V end lost 3 bases, the J end lost 9 bases, and 18 bases lay between the germline ends. CDR3 in amino acids: CASSFVRQPQSPQHF. Written as DNA, the CDR3 is TGTGCCAGCAGTTTTGTCAGACAGCCCCAATCGCCCCAGCATTTT.

The sample holds many counts of this clonotype. This sequence joins TRBV4-2 and TRBJ1-1, with 12 bases matching TRBD1. The V gene end was trimmed by 2 bases and the J gene end by 0 bases; junction bases not matched to a gene: 7. CDR1 and CDR2 from the germline V gene are LGHNA and YNFKEQ. This CDR3 comprises 18 residues. CDR3 sequence: CASSQWAGTGGLNTEAFF. The CDR3 DNA reads as TGTGCCAGCAGCCAATGGGCCGGGACAGGGGGCTTGAACACTGAAGCTTTCTTT.

This clonotype was detected a few times. V is TRBV27 and J is TRBJ2-4, with D perhaps TRBD1 or TRBD2 (5 bases each). The CDR3 covers 13 residues. The V end was cut by 8 bases, the J end by 10 bases, with 18 bases between. The germline CDR1 and CDR2 sequences are MNHEY and SMNVEV (reference sequence). The CDR3 loop reads CASRSGPSPIQYF. The DNA for the CDR3 is TGTGCCAGCCGATCGGGGCCTTCCCCTATTCAGTACTTC.

The sample holds many counts of this clonotype. The chain links TRBV7-6 to TRBJ2-4; tentative D call: TRBD1 (6 bases). V lost 5 bases and J 0 bases, leaving 14 bases between the germline ends. This CDR3 is built from 16 residues. Germline CDR1 reads SGHVS; CDR2 reads FNYEAQ. This CDR3 is CASSPGQTVAKNIQYF. CDR3 coding DNA: TGTGCCAGCAGCCCCGGACAGACCGTAGCCAAAAACATTCAGTACTTC.

The chain couples TRBV12-3 or TRBV12-4 to TRBJ1-2; no firm D call. This CDR3 contains 13 residues. V lost 1 base, J lost 4 bases, and 7 bases lay in between. Here the CDR3 reads CASSLVAFYGYTF. CDR3 DNA: TGTGCCAGCAGTTTAGTGGCCTTCTATGGCTACACCTTC.

This clonotype came up many times. V usage is TRBV5-1 and J usage is TRBJ2-1, with 8 bases lining up with TRBD2. Germline assignment: CDR1 SGHRS and CDR2 YFSETQ. Trimming cost V 0 bases and J 0 bases; bases outside gene matches: 2. The length of the CDR3 is 16 residues. The CDR3 loop is CASSLGLASSYNEQFF. DNA of the CDR3: TGCGCCAGCAGCTTGGGACTAGCGAGCTCCTACAATGAGCAGTTCTTC.

This clonotype was seen many times. The chain recombines TRBV12-3 or TRBV12-4 with TRBJ2-5; D is perhaps TRBD2 (6 bases). V was trimmed by 5 bases and J by 2 bases, leaving 15 bases between them. CDR3 length: 15 amino acids. In DNA form, the CDR3 reads TGTGCCAGCAGTCCCCCCGGGGGTAATCAAGAGACCCAGTACTTC. Translated, it gives CASSPPGGNQETQYF.

The chain is built from TRBV28 and TRBJ2-1; no clear D gene. The CDR3 is 15 amino acids. CDR1 and CDR2 (germline): MDHEN, SYDVKM. Deletions cut 3 bases from V and 0 bases from J, with 9 bases between. CDR3 in DNA: TGTGCCAGCAGTTTTGAGCAGAGCTCCTACAATGAGCAGTTCTTC. It is translated as CASSFEQSSYNEQFF.

The chain links TRBV12-3 or TRBV12-4 to TRBJ2-2, with D possibly being TRBD1 (5 bases). The CDR3 spans 17 residues. Trimming cost V 7 bases and J 0 bases, with 18 bases left between them. DNA of the CDR3: TGTGCCAGCACCCCAGGCATAACAGGATCGAACACCGGGGAGCTGTTTTTT. Translation: CASTPGITGSNTGELFF.

The rearrangement joins TRBV20-1 to TRBJ1-2; possibly TRBD1 for D (5 bases). From germline, CDR1 is DFQATT and CDR2 SNEGSKA (reference sequence). This CDR3 contains 12 residues. The germline V and J ends were trimmed by 3 bases and 6 bases, with 11 bases remaining between them. The CDR3 loop is CSASLGENGYTF. CDR3 sequence (DNA): TGCAGTGCTAGTCTGGGGGAAAATGGCTACACCTTC.